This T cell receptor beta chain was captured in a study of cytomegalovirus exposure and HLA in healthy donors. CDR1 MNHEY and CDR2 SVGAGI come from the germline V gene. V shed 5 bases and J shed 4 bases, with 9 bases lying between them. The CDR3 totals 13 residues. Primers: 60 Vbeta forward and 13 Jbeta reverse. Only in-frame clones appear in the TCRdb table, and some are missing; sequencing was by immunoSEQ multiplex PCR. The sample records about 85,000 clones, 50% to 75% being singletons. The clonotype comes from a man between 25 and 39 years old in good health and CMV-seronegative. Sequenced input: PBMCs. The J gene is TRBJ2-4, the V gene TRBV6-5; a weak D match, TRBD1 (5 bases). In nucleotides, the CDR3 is TGTGCCAGCAGTGAGACAGAGAAAAACATTCAGTACTTC. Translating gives CASSETEKNIQYF.